This T cell receptor beta chain was found in a study of tumor-infiltrating lymphocytes in primary liver carcinoma (dated 2017 in TCRdb). Context from the whole study: Five patients with histopathologically diagnosed primary liver carcinoma underwent surgical resection in China between November 2015 and 2016. The five patients, three men and two women aged 30 to 69 years, had hepatocellular carcinoma (four) or combined HCC and intrahepatic cholangiocarcinoma (one). The five patients had tumors staged T1-T3 N0M0, with maximum diameters ranging from about 4.2 to 11 cm. Roughly 3.5 to 7.13 million productive TCRbeta reads were obtained per sample, and no significant difference in read depth was found between tissue types. For each liver tumor, the study sampled five regions along with adjacent normal tissue and blood, and applied TCRbeta repertoire sequencing, expression microarrays and whole-exome sequencing. TCRbeta repertoire sequencing covered about 35 specimens from 5 patients: some 25 tumor regions, 5 adjacent noncancerous liver tissues and 5 peripheral blood samples. Repertoires from technical replicates were highly reproducible, with mean shared-clone rates approximately 0.92 and correlation coefficients above 0.95. What the study reported, not specific to this receptor: Compared with blood, tumors had a significantly larger share of the repertoire taken up by the top 250 clones (p = 0.039). Because the samples were bulk and unsorted, CD4+ and CD8+ T cell repertoires could not be compared. Because sequencing covered only the TCR beta chain and unpaired alpha chains were not captured, true repertoire diversity is likely underestimated. Pairs of tumor regions showed greater repertoire overlap (mean about 35%) than tumor-adjacent pairs (roughly 17%) or tumor-blood pairs (roughly 15%), which is consistent with antigen-driven expansion. With just a handful of patients in the study, the authors point out that the findings should be validated in a larger study.

Blood RNA was extracted from unsorted whole blood using TRIzol reagent, and germline DNA was obtained with the DNeasy Blood & Tissue kit. At the time of sampling, the patients were treatment-naive and had chronic HBV infection. About 3.6 milliliters of peripheral blood were collected into K2EDTA tubes before surgery. Points on this clonotype: What this receptor recognizes is not known. A much larger clone differs by one base, so this may be a read error.

Using a constant-region primer and ProtoScript II reverse transcriptase, TCRbeta-specific cDNA was reverse-transcribed from roughly 460 ng total RNA. Construction of the TCRbeta libraries relied on three nested rounds of multiplex PCR, following a slightly modified ARM-PCR procedure. Each of the first two PCR rounds ran for about 10 cycles using multiplex TRBV1-TRBV30 forward primers together with a Cbeta reverse primer. Sample barcodes and Illumina adapters were attached in a final 25-cycle PCR using Deep VentR polymerase. Before sequencing, amplicons of 200-500 bp were purified from gel using a QIAquick gel extraction kit. TCRbeta amplicons were sequenced on an Illumina HiSeq 2500 with 250-bp paired-end reads. In the source study's methods: To recover full CDR3 sequences, reads were quality-trimmed using Trimmomatic v0.33 and paired reads were then merged using FLASH v1.2.11. MiGEC v1.2.1b assigned V, D and J germline segments to the rearranged TCRbeta sequences. Clonotype statistics, along with Shannon-Wiener diversity indices, were calculated using VDJtools v1.0.0. To cut down on sampling bias, every analysis after diversity analysis relied on just the 250 most abundant clonotypes from each sample. The public sequencing data were trimmed at Q25 with fastp and processed into clonotypes with MiXCR by TCRdb, which kept only in-frame beta chains. Records with the same CDR3 protein are collapsed into one entry carrying the most frequent genes and DNA. What appears here as the V and J calls and clone size reflects TCRdb's work, not the paper's. This sample is represented by 310,000 or so distinct CDR3 sequences; about three fifths of them were singletons. The ten largest clonotypes hold approximately 15% of the sample.

CDR1 LGHNA and CDR2 YSLEER are derived from the germline V gene. Inclusive of the bounding cysteine and phenylalanine, the CDR3 is 16 residues long. Just CDR3 DNA is preserved here, 48 bases in frame from base 1. The sequence is built from TRBV4-3 and TRBJ2-7; 7 bases in the junction line up with TRBD2. The receptor comes from a woman in her twenties or thirties with primary liver carcinoma and hepatitis B virus infection. The sequenced material came from peripheral blood. DNA sequence: TGCGTCAGCAGCCGGGAAACTAGCGTATCCTCCTACGAGCAGTACTTC. The resulting protein is CVSSRETSVSSYEQYF.